This is a list of T cell receptor beta chains from one sample in a study of shared T cell receptors in the human thymus. Clones were read by immunoSEQ multiplex PCR, and TCRdb kept only the in-frame ones, dropping some. The data show over 65,000 clones, 90% to 95% seen once. The specimen was thymocytes. The receptors originated from a human donor. Both conserved end residues are part of each CDR3. The D gene is left open where the match is weak. The size entry is marked missing in some rows and otherwise reads once, few, many or a size class.

j_gene,d_gene,v_gene,abundance,CDR3aa,CDR3nt
TRBJ1-4,-,TRBV6-5,-,CASRGGRFNEKLFF,TGTGCCAGCAGGGGGGGACGGTTTAATGAAAAACTGTTTTTT
TRBJ1-1,-,TRBV7-2,-,CASSLTTVSTEAFF,TGTGCCAGCAGCCTGACTACAGTGAGCACTGAAGCTTTCTTT
TRBJ2-3,TRBD1,TRBV4-2,-,CASSQDRGRGEPSTDTQYF,TGTGCCAGCAGCCAGGACAGGGGGCGCGGGGAGCCTAGCACAGATACGCAGTATTTT
TRBJ1-1,-,TRBV4-1,-,CASSQDRAWDPGAFF,TGCGCCAGCAGCCAAGATAGGGCATGGGATCCGGGAGCTTTCTTT
TRBJ1-1,-,TRBV10-3,-,CAIRENTEAFF,TGTGCCATCAGAGAGAACACTGAAGCTTTCTTT
TRBJ2-2,TRBD1,TRBV5-1,-,CASSSTRTGFDTGELFF,TGCGCCAGCAGCTCGACTAGGACAGGGTTCGACACCGGGGAGCTGTTTTTT
TRBJ2-7,-,TRBV2,-,CANSEARTTLFYEQYF,TGTGCCAACAGTGAAGCTCGGACAACTCTATTCTACGAGCAGTACTTC
TRBJ2-5,TRBD2,TRBV29-1,once,CSVRGLAGMETQYF,TGCAGCGTCCGGGGACTAGCGGGAATGGAGACCCAGTACTTC
TRBJ2-6,-,TRBV28,-,CASTRGANSGANVLTF,TGTGCCAGCACCAGGGGGGCGAACTCTGGGGCCAACGTCCTGACTTTC
TRBJ2-3,TRBD1,TRBV7-6,-,CASSAHSGQHTDTQYF,TGTGCCAGCAGCGCCCATTCGGGACAGCACACAGATACGCAGTATTTT
TRBJ1-6,TRBD1,TRBV19,-,CASSIRFRTGGTYNSPLHF,TGTGCCAGTAGTATAAGGTTTCGGACAGGGGGGACCTATAATTCACCCCTCCACTTT
TRBJ1-4,-,TRBV19,-,CASSPDSNEKLFF,TGTGCCAGTAGTCCGGACTCAAATGAAAAACTGTTTTTT
TRBJ1-4,TRBD1,TRBV4-1,-,CASRQGGTNEKLFF,TGCGCCAGCAGGCAGGGGGGAACTAATGAAAAACTGTTTTTT
TRBJ2-5,-,TRBV15,-,CATSPRGETQYF,TGTGCCACCAGCCCACGGGGCGAGACCCAGTACTTC
TRBJ1-6,-,TRBV5-6,-,CASSPAGKSSNSPLHF,TGTGCCAGCAGCCCCGCAGGGAAATCAAGTAATTCACCCCTCCACTTT
TRBJ2-7,-,TRBV19,-,CASSIEVRGSYEQYF,TGTGCCAGTAGTATAGAGGTCAGGGGCTCCTACGAGCAGTACTTC
TRBJ1-1,-,TRBV6-5,-,CASSLLGTTNTEAFF,TGTGCCAGCAGTTTATTGGGAACCACGAACACTGAAGCTTTCTTT
TRBJ2-1,TRBD1,TRBV4-1,-,CASSQDCGQGPPVLFYNEQFF,TGCGCCAGCAGCCAAGATTGCGGACAGGGCCCCCCCGTTCTATTTTACAATGAGCAGTTCTTC
TRBJ2-5,TRBD2,TRBV5-1,-,CASSLEGLAGGPLQTQYF,TGCGCCAGCAGCTTGGAAGGTCTAGCGGGGGGCCCGCTGCAGACCCAGTACTTC
TRBJ2-3,-,TRBV5-4,-,CASSLAYGTQYF,TGTGCCAGCAGCTTGGCTTACGGTACGCAGTATTTT
TRBJ2-7,TRBD2,TRBV4-2,-,CASSQDQDGGAYEQYF,TGTGCCAGCAGCCAAGATCAGGACGGGGGGGCCTACGAGCAGTACTTC
TRBJ2-5,TRBD1,TRBV9,once,CASSARQGAQRETQYF,TGTGCCAGCAGCGCGCGACAGGGGGCGCAAAGAGAGACCCAGTACTTC
TRBJ2-5,-,TRBV4-1,once,CASSQAQGGQETQYF,TGCGCCAGCAGCCAAGCCCAGGGGGGTCAAGAGACCCAGTACTTC
TRBJ1-2,-,TRBV9,-,CASSVFPSYGYTF,TGTGCCAGCAGCGTATTCCCGTCCTATGGCTACACCTTC
TRBJ1-6,TRBD1,TRBV9,-,CASSVWSGTGGSPLHF,TGTGCCAGCAGCGTATGGAGTGGGACAGGTGGTTCACCCCTCCACTTT
TRBJ1-1,-,TRBV18,-,CASSPVTNTEAFF,TGTGCCAGCTCACCAGTAACGAACACTGAAGCTTTCTTT
TRBJ1-2,TRBD1,TRBV19,-,CASSPPYQSGGAYGYTF,TGTGCCAGTAGTCCGCCATACCAGTCAGGGGGCGCTTATGGCTACACCTTC
TRBJ1-1,-,TRBV14,-,CASSVPRGMNTEAFF,TGTGCCAGCAGCGTGCCTCGGGGTATGAACACTGAAGCTTTCTTT
TRBJ1-1,-,TRBV14,-,CASSQPSATALWNTEAFF,TGTGCCAGCAGCCAACCTTCGGCGACCGCCCTATGGAACACTGAAGCTTTCTTT
TRBJ2-7,TRBD2,TRBV2,-,CASSVSRDGHGTSPYEQYF,TGTGCCAGCAGTGTCAGTAGGGATGGCCACGGGACTAGTCCGTACGAGCAGTACTTC
TRBJ1-2,-,TRBV19,-,CASRSNVQRYGYTF,TGTGCCAGTAGGAGTAACGTACAGCGCTATGGCTACACCTTC
TRBJ1-3,-,TRBV7-9,-,CASSLGTEPDGNTIYF,TGTGCCAGCAGCTTAGGGACAGAGCCGGATGGAAACACCATATATTTT
TRBJ2-1,TRBD2,TRBV6-1,-,CGGGPHYNEQFF,TGTGGCGGGGGGCCCCACTACAATGAGCAGTTCTTC
TRBJ2-7,TRBD1,TRBV19,-,CASSPRQGHFYEQYF,TGTGCCAGTAGTCCCCGACAGGGCCACTTCTACGAGCAGTACTTC
TRBJ1-2,-,TRBV9,-,CASSKSQGRTEANYGYTF,TGTGCCAGCAGCAAATCCCAGGGGCGAACTGAAGCTAACTATGGCTACACCTTC
TRBJ2-1,-,TRBV7-6,-,CASSLEGDWFF,TGTGCCAGCAGCTTAGAAGGAGATTGGTTCTTC
TRBJ2-5,TRBD2,TRBV7-2,-,CASSAGTRGRSETQYF,TGTGCCAGCAGCGCAGGGACTAGGGGGAGGTCAGAGACCCAGTACTTC
TRBJ2-5,-,TRBV30,-,CAWIMGETQYF,TGTGCCTGGATTATGGGAGAGACCCAGTACTTC
TRBJ2-1,TRBD2,TRBV18,once,CASSPETSGGVNDNEQFF,TGTGCCAGCTCACCGGAGACTAGCGGGGGGGTGAATGACAATGAGCAGTTCTTC
TRBJ1-2,-,TRBV28,-,CASTGARDDGYTF,TGTGCCAGCACGGGGGCGCGAGATGATGGCTACACCTTC
TRBJ1-1,-,TRBV29-1,-,CSVEYPGSRDTEAFF,TGCAGCGTTGAATACCCAGGATCTAGGGACACTGAAGCTTTCTTT
TRBJ1-1,-,TRBV6-5,-,CASSYSAGRGNTEAFF,TGTGCCAGCAGTTACTCCGCCGGCAGGGGGAACACTGAAGCTTTCTTT
TRBJ1-2,-,TRBV15,-,CATGDNYGYTF,TGTGCCACGGGTGACAACTATGGCTACACCTTC
TRBJ2-7,-,TRBV5-5,-,CASSCEKTRLGGFWCEQYF,TGTGCCAGCAGCTGCGAGAAAACGCGATTGGGGGGCTTTTGGTGCGAGCAGTACTTC
TRBJ2-3,-,TRBV20-1,-,CSAPRDTQYF,TGCAGTGCCCCGCGTGATACGCAGTATTTT
TRBJ2-3,-,TRBV11-2,-,CASSSGGGSHTDTQYF,TGTGCCAGCAGCTCAGGAGGAGGGTCCCACACAGATACGCAGTATTTT
TRBJ2-3,-,TRBV7-9,-,CASSLESAPKGTDTQYF,TGTGCCAGCAGCTTAGAGTCGGCTCCGAAGGGAACAGATACGCAGTATTTT
TRBJ2-2,-,TRBV14,-,CASSRIGSGELFF,TGTGCCAGCAGCCGGATAGGCAGCGGGGAGCTGTTTTTT
TRBJ1-4,-,TRBV6-1,-,CASSAGAPTNEKLFF,TGTGCCAGCAGTGCAGGGGCCCCAACTAATGAAAAACTGTTTTTT